The next 17 T cell receptor beta chains were all read from a single sample in a study of CD8 T cells in Susac syndrome. With random hexamers, reverse transcription was performed on about 0.5 to 1 ug of RNA. TCRdb re-called the immunoSEQ multiplex PCR reads with MiXCR, one entry per CDR3 protein. Of roughly 100,000 distinct CDR3 sequences listed, roughly 95% are singletons. The sample taken for sequencing was CD8+ T cells from PBMCs. The receptors were gathered from a human donor with Susac syndrome.

The V and J genes are TRBV14 and TRBJ2-1, with 8 bases matching TRBD1. This CDR3 has 17 residues. Germline CDR1 reads SGHDN; CDR2 reads FVKESK. J lost 4 bases, V lost 4 bases, and 12 bases had no gene match. CDR3 amino acids: CASSPTVRTGSYNEQFF. The DNA of the CDR3 is TGTGCCAGCAGCCCCACGGTACGGACAGGGTCTTACAATGAGCAGTTCTTC. The variable domain in full, with the rest retrieved from reference TRBV14 and TRBJ2-1, is EAGVTQFPSHSVIEKGQTVTLRCDPISGHDNLYWYRRVMGKEIKFLLHFVKESKQDESGMPNNRFLAERTGGTYSTLKVQPAELEDSGVYFCASSPTVRTGSYNEQFFGPGTRLTVL.

The chain has TRBV20-1 and TRBJ2-3; D is perhaps TRBD1 (5 bases). The CDR3 runs 15 residues. V was trimmed by 5 bases and J by 0 bases, leaving 15 bases between them. Germline V gives CDR1 DFQATT, CDR2 SNEGSKA (reference sequence). CDR3 DNA sequence: TGCAGTGCTCAGGGTCCGGACGGAAGCACAGATACGCAGTATTTT. It translates to CSAQGPDGSTDTQYF.

The rearrangement links TRBV13 to TRBJ1-6; no clear D. CDR3 length: 13 residues. CDR1 PRHDT and CDR2 FYEKMQ come from the germline V gene (reference sequence). The ends were cut back, 2 bases at V and 10 bases at J, with 9 bases in the middle. CDR3 amino acids: CASSLWSNSPLHF. The CDR3 nucleotides are TGTGCCAGCAGCTTATGGTCGAACTCACCCCTCCACTTT. The full variable domain, with the rest looked up from reference TRBV13 and TRBJ1-6, is AAGVIQSPRHLIKEKRETATLKCYPIPRHDTVYWYQQGPGQDPQFLISFYEKMQSDKGSIPDRFSAQQFSDYHSELNMSSLELGDSALYFCASSLWSNSPLHFGNGTRLTVT.

This sequence joins TRBV5-1 and TRBJ2-1, with TRBD2 matching 7 bases. The J segment lost 3 bases and the V segment lost 0 bases, leaving 3 bases of the junction unmatched. CDR1 and CDR2 from the germline V gene are SGHRS and YFSETQ. The CDR3 contains 15 residues. The CDR3 is CASSLVGGGYNEQFF. CDR3 DNA: TGCGCCAGCAGCTTGGTGGGGGGGGGCTACAATGAGCAGTTCTTC.

The chain uses TRBV7-2 and TRBJ2-5; D may be TRBD2 (6 bases). V lost 2 bases and J 5 bases, leaving 15 bases between the germline ends. This CDR3 has 15 residues. Germline V gene lookup returns CDR1 SGHTA and CDR2 FQGNSA. CDR3 nucleotides: TGTGCCAGCAGCTTAAACTCAGGAGGGATGGAGACCCAGTACTTC. Amino acids: CASSLNSGGMETQYF. The full variable domain, with the rest looked up from reference TRBV7-2 and TRBJ2-5, is GAGVSQSPSNKVTEKGKDVELRCDPISGHTALYWYRQSLGQGLEFLIYFQGNSAPDKSGLPSDRFSAERTGGSVSTLTIQRTQQEDSAVYLCASSLNSGGMETQYFGPGTRLLVL.

This clonotype was seen just once. The chain is built from TRBV13 and TRBJ2-6, with a tentative D call TRBD1 (5 bases). V was trimmed by 4 bases and J by 0 bases, leaving 10 bases between them. This CDR3 spans 16 amino acids. Germline loops: CDR1 PRHDT, CDR2 FYEKMQ (reference sequence). The CDR3 spells CASSYRQDSGANVLTF. For the CDR3, the DNA is TGTGCCAGCAGCTACAGGCAGGACTCTGGGGCCAACGTCCTGACTTTC.

The V call is TRBV14, the J call TRBJ2-7; 10 bases agree with TRBD2. J gave up 0 bases and V 2 bases, and 4 bases lay outside the gene matches. This CDR3 spans 16 amino acids. CDR1 is SGHDN and CDR2 is FVKESK in the germline V gene. The CDR3 nucleotides are TGTGCCAGCAGCCAACGACTAGCGGGTAGCTCCTACGAGCAGTACTTC. This sequence encodes CASSQRLAGSSYEQYF. Supplemented by reference TRBV14 and TRBJ2-7, the full variable domain reads EAGVTQFPSHSVIEKGQTVTLRCDPISGHDNLYWYRRVMGKEIKFLLHFVKESKQDESGMPNNRFLAERTGGTYSTLKVQPAELEDSGVYFCASSQRLAGSSYEQYFGPGTRLTVT.

This rearrangement joins TRBV27 to TRBJ1-1; the match to TRBD1 covers 7 bases. There are 18 residues in the CDR3. V gave up 6 bases and J gave up 4 bases; unmatched junction bases: 20. Germline loops: CDR1 MNHEY, CDR2 SMNVEV (reference sequence). CDR3 protein: CASSPQILPGQQGTEAFF. CDR3 bases: TGTGCCAGCAGCCCCCAAATCCTCCCGGGACAGCAGGGCACTGAAGCTTTCTTT.

This sequence joins TRBV12-3 or TRBV12-4 and TRBJ1-1; a weak D match, TRBD1 (6 bases). The CDR3 covers 14 residues. The V and J ends lost 5 bases and 1 base respectively, with 11 bases between them. CDR3: CASSADSRNTEAFF. Written as DNA, the CDR3 is TGTGCCAGCAGTGCGGACAGCAGGAACACTGAAGCTTTCTTT.

The chain is built from TRBV27 and TRBJ2-7, with D possibly being TRBD1 (6 bases). The CDR3 runs 13 residues. CDR1 is MNHEY and CDR2 is SMNVEV in the germline V gene (reference sequence). V shed 8 bases and J shed 3 bases, with 14 bases lying between them. The CDR3 DNA follows: TGTGCCAGCCGACCGGGACACATCTACGAGCAGTACTTC. Protein product: CASRPGHIYEQYF.

This sequence joins TRBV7-9 and TRBJ1-5; TRBD1 matches at 12 bases. The CDR3 consists of 18 residues. Germline V gives CDR1 SEHNR, CDR2 FQNEAQ (reference sequence). V lost 4 bases to trimming and J lost 5 bases; unmatched junction nucleotides: 12. In DNA, the CDR3 is TGTGCCAGCAGCTCGAGTCCGGGGACAGGGGGCGAGGATCAGCCCCAGCATTTT. It yields the protein CASSSSPGTGGEDQPQHF.

The chain carries TRBV9 and TRBJ2-3; D not resolved. V was pared by 0 bases and J by 0 bases, with 17 bases between. Germline V gene lookup returns CDR1 SGDLS and CDR2 YYNGEE. The CDR3 runs to 18 residues. In DNA form, the CDR3 reads TGTGCCAGCAGCGTAGGTCAGGTTTATTCATCAAGCACAGATACGCAGTATTTT. Translated: CASSVGQVYSSSTDTQYF.

The V gene is TRBV9, the J gene TRBJ1-1, with D possibly being TRBD1 (6 bases). This CDR3 is built from 13 residues. Per germline, CDR1 SGDLS and CDR2 YYNGEE. V lost 4 bases and J lost 5, with 12 bases in between. The CDR3 here is CASSLGGATEAFF. The CDR3 nucleotides are TGTGCCAGCAGCTTAGGGGGAGCGACTGAAGCTTTCTTT.

This chain connects TRBV20-1 to TRBJ2-1; D is undetermined. The CDR3 consists of 15 residues. Germline V gene lookup returns CDR1 DFQATT and CDR2 SNEGSKA (reference sequence). V lost 5 bases, J lost 1 base, and 15 bases lay in between. This CDR3 is CSAEDQSRSYNEQFF. CDR3 DNA: TGCAGTGCTGAGGATCAGTCTAGATCCTACAATGAGCAGTTCTTC.

The genes are TRBV27 and TRBJ2-1; D is possibly TRBD2 (7 bases). Germline CDR1 MNHEY, CDR2 SMNVEV (reference sequence). Trimming removed 2 bases at V and 8 bases at J, with 10 bases between. This CDR3 has 13 amino acids. The CDR3 DNA sequence: TGTGCCAGCAGTTTAGTGGGGGGGCATGAGCAGTTCTTC. Protein sequence: CASSLVGGHEQFF.

The rearrangement joins TRBV2 to TRBJ2-5; D is unresolved. Between the trimmed V and J ends, which lost 2 bases and 2 bases, there was a span of 15 bases. The CDR3 has 16 amino acids. In germline, CDR1 is SNHLY, CDR2 FYNNEI. The chain's CDR3 is CASSESSALGQETQYF. DNA for the CDR3: TGTGCCAGCAGTGAATCTTCGGCCTTGGGGCAAGAGACCCAGTACTTC. The full variable domain, rest sourced from reference TRBV2 and TRBJ2-5, is EPEVTQTPSHQVTQMGQEVILRCVPISNHLYFYWYRQILGQKVEFLVSFYNNEISEKSEIFDDQFSVERPDGSNFTLKIRSTKLEDSAMYFCASSESSALGQETQYFGPGTRLLVL.

J is TRBJ2-1 and V is TRBV6-5; possibly TRBD2 for D (6 bases). V lost 6 bases and J lost 5, with 11 bases in between. The germline V gene has CDR1 MNHEY and CDR2 SVGAGI. The CDR3 consists of 13 residues. CDR3 DNA: TGTGCCAGCAGACACGGGGGAGACAATGAGCAGTTCTTC. Its protein is CASRHGGDNEQFF.